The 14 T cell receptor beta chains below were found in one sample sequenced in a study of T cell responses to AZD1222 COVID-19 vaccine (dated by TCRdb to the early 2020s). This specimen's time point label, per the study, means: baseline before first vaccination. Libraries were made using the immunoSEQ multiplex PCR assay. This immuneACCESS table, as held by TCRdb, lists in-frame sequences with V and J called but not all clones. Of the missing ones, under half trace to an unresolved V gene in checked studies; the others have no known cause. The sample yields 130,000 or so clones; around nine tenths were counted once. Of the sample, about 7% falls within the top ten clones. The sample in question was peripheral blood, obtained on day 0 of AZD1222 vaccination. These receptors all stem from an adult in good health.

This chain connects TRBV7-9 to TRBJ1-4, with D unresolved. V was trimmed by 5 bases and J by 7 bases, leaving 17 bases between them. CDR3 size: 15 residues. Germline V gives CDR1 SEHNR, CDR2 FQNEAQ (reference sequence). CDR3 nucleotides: TGTGCCAGCAGCAAGGGTGAGAGAGGGAGTGAAAAACTGTTTTTT. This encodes CASSKGERGSEKLFF.

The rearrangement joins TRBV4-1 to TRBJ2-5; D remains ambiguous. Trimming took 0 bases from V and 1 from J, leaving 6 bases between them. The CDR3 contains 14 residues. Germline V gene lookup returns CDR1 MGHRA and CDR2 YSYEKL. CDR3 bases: TGCGCCAGCAGCCAAGAAGGCGGCCAAGAGACCCAGTACTTC. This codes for CASSQEGGQETQYF.

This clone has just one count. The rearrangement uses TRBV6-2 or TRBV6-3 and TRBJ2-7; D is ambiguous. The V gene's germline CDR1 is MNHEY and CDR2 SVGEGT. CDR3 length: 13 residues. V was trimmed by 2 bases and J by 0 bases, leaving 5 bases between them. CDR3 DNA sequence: TGTGCCAGCAGTTACGCCGGCTCCTACGAGCAGTACTTC. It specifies CASSYAGSYEQYF.

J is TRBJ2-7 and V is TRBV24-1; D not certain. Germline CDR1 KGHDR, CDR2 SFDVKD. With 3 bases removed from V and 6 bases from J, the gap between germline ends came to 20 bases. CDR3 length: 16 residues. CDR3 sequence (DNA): TGTGCCACCAGTGATCCAAGTCACGGCAGTTTCGGCGAGCAGTACTTC. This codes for CATSDPSHGSFGEQYF.

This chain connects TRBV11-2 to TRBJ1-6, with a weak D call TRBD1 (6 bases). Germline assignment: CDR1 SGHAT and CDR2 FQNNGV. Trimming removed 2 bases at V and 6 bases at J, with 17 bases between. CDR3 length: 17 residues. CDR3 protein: CASSLMGRGYLNSPLHF. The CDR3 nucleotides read TGTGCCAGCAGCTTAATGGGCAGGGGATACCTTAATTCACCCCTCCACTTT. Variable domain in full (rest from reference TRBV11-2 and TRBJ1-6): EAGVAQSPRYKIIEKRQSVAFWCNPISGHATLYWYQQILGQGPKLLIQFQNNGVVDDSQLPKDRFSAERLKGVDSTLKIQPAKLEDSAVYLCASSLMGRGYLNSPLHFGNGTRLTVT.

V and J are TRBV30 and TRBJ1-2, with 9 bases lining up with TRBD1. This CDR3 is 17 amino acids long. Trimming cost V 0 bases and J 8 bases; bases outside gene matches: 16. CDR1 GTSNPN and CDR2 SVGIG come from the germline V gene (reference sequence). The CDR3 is CAWSVRHRGLILGGYTF. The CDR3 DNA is TGTGCCTGGAGTGTACGCCACAGGGGGCTGATATTGGGCGGCTACACCTTC.

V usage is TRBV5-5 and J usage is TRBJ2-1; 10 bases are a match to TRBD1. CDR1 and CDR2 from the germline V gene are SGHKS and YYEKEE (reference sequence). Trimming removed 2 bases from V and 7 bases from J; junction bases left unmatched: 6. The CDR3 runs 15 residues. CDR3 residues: CASSFRQGARNEQFF. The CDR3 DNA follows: TGTGCCAGCAGCTTCCGACAGGGGGCGAGGAATGAGCAGTTCTTC.

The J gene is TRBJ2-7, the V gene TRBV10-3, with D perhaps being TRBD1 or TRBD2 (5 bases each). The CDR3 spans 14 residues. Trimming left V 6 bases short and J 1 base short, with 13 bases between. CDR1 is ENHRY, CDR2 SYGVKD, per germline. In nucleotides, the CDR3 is TGTGCCATCAGACCTCGAGGGGTGTCCTACGAGCAGTACTTC. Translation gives CAIRPRGVSYEQYF.

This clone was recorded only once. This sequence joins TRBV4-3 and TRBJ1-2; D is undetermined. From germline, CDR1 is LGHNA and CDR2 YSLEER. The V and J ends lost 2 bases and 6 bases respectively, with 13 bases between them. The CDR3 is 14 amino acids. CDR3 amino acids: CASSQNGRIDGYTF. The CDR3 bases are TGCGCCAGCAGCCAAAATGGGCGCATTGATGGCTACACCTTC.

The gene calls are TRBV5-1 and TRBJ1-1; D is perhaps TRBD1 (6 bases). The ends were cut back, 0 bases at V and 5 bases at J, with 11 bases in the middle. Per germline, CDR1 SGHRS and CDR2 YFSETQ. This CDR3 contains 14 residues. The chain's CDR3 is CASSLGSGETEAFF. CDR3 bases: TGCGCCAGCAGCTTGGGGTCAGGGGAAACTGAAGCTTTCTTT.

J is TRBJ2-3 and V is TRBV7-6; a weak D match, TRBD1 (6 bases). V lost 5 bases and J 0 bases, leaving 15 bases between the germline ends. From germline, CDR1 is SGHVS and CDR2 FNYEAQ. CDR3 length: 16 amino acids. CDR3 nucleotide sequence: TGTGCCAGCAGCCTAACCGGGACATCTAGCACAGATACGCAGTATTTT. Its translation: CASSLTGTSSTDTQYF.

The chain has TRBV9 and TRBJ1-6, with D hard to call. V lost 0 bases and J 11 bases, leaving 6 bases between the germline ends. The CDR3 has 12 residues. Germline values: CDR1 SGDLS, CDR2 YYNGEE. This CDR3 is CASSVGSPPLHF. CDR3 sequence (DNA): TGTGCCAGCAGCGTAGGGTCTCCACCCCTCCACTTT.

As DNA, the CDR3 is TGTGCCACCAGCCCTAGCGGGGGGGCCTCCTACAATGAGCAGTTCTTC. It codes for CATSPSGGASYNEQFF. The chain carries TRBV24-1 and TRBJ2-1; 12 bases are shared with TRBD2. V lost 7 bases to trimming and J lost 0 bases; unmatched junction nucleotides: 3. CDR1 KGHDR and CDR2 SFDVKD come from the germline V gene. The CDR3 has 16 amino acids.

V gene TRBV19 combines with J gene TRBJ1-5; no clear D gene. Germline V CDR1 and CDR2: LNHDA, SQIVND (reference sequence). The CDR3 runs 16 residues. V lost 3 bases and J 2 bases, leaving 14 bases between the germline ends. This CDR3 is CASSILGLAGNQPQHF. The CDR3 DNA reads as TGTGCCAGTAGTATTTTAGGTCTGGCGGGCAATCAGCCCCAGCATTTT.